The rows below give T cell receptor beta chains drawn from one sample of a study of identical twins. TCRdb reprocessed the 5' RACE reads with MiXCR, giving one entry per CDR3 protein. The data hold fewer than 450,000 distinct CDR3 sequences, with roughly 10% observed a single time. The specimen was naive T cells sorted from blood. These receptor sequences come from a woman in her forties or fifties in good health. Both conserved end residues are trimmed from each CDR3.

14	TRBV5-1	TRBJ2-1	ASSSSTRGTFYEQF
11	TRBV11-2	TRBJ1-1	ASKALGNTEAF
13	TRBV20-1	TRBJ2-7	SARILAGGNYEQY
16	TRBV23-1	TRBJ2-1	ASSCWGQGQSSYNEQF
12	TRBV7-6	TRBJ2-2	ASSLAGTAGELF
12	TRBV5-1	TRBJ1-2	ASSYHRDGYGYT
11	TRBV12-3/TRBV12-4	TRBJ2-1	ASSFQRGHEQF
14	TRBV6-1	TRBJ2-5	ASSERPRGPQETQY
14	TRBV10-3	TRBJ2-7	AISEPPGQASYEQY
14	TRBV11-2	TRBJ2-5	ASSIYDRLAGETQY
10	TRBV19	TRBJ1-5	ASRAGYRPQH
11	TRBV7-8	TRBJ1-1	ASSETLNTEAF
10	TRBV6-5	TRBJ2-7	ASARTPYEQY
12	TRBV10-3	TRBJ2-1	AISRTSGMDEQF
12	TRBV2	TRBJ2-1	ASRSTGTGSEQF
13	TRBV20-1	TRBJ1-4	SARDLGGGGEKLF
12	TRBV7-8	TRBJ2-5	ASSLGGREETQY
12	TRBV25-1	TRBJ2-1	ASSGPDSYNEQF
13	TRBV2	TRBJ2-5	ASSEEHGRGETQY
10	TRBV29-1	TRBJ2-1	SVGGVYNEQF
12	TRBV20-1	TRBJ2-7	SATQIGNPYEQY
14	TRBV24-1	TRBJ1-5	ATSDPGGTGNQPQH
10	TRBV27	TRBJ1-1	ASSHRQGKAF
6	TRBV5-1	TRBJ2-4	ACNVQY
12	TRBV7-9	TRBJ1-2	ASSFLGAGLGYT
14	TRBV7-2	TRBJ2-5	ASSLGTASGQETQY
16	TRBV27	TRBJ2-7	ASSFPPSSGSWSHEQY
11	TRBV12-3/TRBV12-4	TRBJ1-5	ASSRSKDQPQH